The 6 T cell receptor beta chains listed next were all sequenced from one sample in a study of blood T cell repertoires in COVID-19. Sequencing was performed with immunoSEQ multiplex PCR; in TCRdb, only in-frame clones are kept and a portion is missing. The table has roughly 220,000 clones, roughly 88% seen once. The specimen was PBMCs or T cells enriched from blood (not recorded which). Receptors originate from a woman between 40 and 55 years old with acute COVID-19.

This clone is a singleton in its sample. The V gene is TRBV5-1, the J gene TRBJ1-1; 8 nucleotides agree with TRBD1. The CDR3 sequence is 15 residues long. V was pared by 4 bases and J by 3 bases, with 8 bases of the junction left unmatched. Germline assignment: CDR1 SGHRS and CDR2 YFSETQ. CDR3 DNA: TGCGCCAGCAGCCCCCCTACAGGGGGGGACACTGAAGCTTTCTTT. Its translation: CASSPPTGGDTEAFF.

The chain has TRBV5-6 and TRBJ2-3; D is possibly TRBD1 (6 bases). Germline V gene lookup returns CDR1 SGHDT and CDR2 YYEEEE. The V end was cut by 5 bases, the J end by 1 base, with 20 bases between. The CDR3 is made up of 17 amino acids. The CDR3 is CASSDRSPSLGTDTQYF. For the CDR3, the DNA is TGTGCCAGCAGTGACAGGAGTCCCTCCCTTGGCACAGATACGCAGTATTTT.

The chain combines TRBV3-1 (or the pseudogene TRBV3-2) with TRBJ1-1, with unresolved D. CDR1 and CDR2 from the germline V gene are LGHDT and YNNKEL (reference sequence). V was cut by 3 bases and J by 0 bases, with 5 bases left in between. The CDR3 sequence is 13 residues long. CDR3 sequence: CASSHFMNTEAFF. CDR3 bases: TGTGCCAGCAGCCATTTTATGAACACTGAAGCTTTCTTT.

This chain connects TRBV7-9 to TRBJ1-5; D is unclear. Trimming took 5 bases from V and 5 from J, leaving 10 bases between them. Germline V lookup: CDR1 SEHNR, CDR2 FQNEAQ (reference sequence). The CDR3 sequence is 13 residues long. This chain's CDR3 is CASSRDIDQPQHF. The CDR3 DNA reads as TGTGCCAGCAGCCGAGACATTGATCAGCCCCAGCATTTT.

The chain links TRBV12-5 to TRBJ1-5; D is ambiguous. CDR3 length equals 16 residues. CDR1 and CDR2 from the germline V gene are LGHNT and FRNRAP. V dropped 2 bases and J dropped 2 bases, with 13 bases sitting between them. The CDR3 coding sequence is TGTGCTAGTGGTTTGTCTTCCGCGGGCGGCAATCAGCCCCAGCATTTT. This encodes CASGLSSAGGNQPQHF.

The chain uses TRBV6-5 and TRBJ1-4; D is perhaps TRBD1 (6 bases). The CDR3 runs to 13 residues. Trimming shortened V by 4 bases and J by 7 bases, and 10 bases separated the two germline ends. Germline V CDR1 and CDR2: MNHEY, SVGAGI. CDR3 DNA: TGTGCCAGCAGTTTGCGACAGGTTGAAAAACTGTTTTTT. Its protein is CASSLRQVEKLFF.